What follows describes a single TCR beta chain. The antigen is not known. These data belong to a study of siplizumab effects on memory and regulatory T cells. Germline-derived CDR1 and CDR2 are LNHDA and SQIVND (reference sequence). V was pared by 1 base and J by 4 bases, with 12 bases of the junction left unmatched. The CDR3 extends over 18 amino acids. Data came from immunoSEQ multiplex PCR; TCRdb stores just in-frame clones and leaves some out. The table has some 110,000 clones, approximately 94% seen once; the top ten hold about 0.32%. General study results and limits: Confirmation that proliferating Tregs from siplizumab cultures had suppressive function was not obtained.

The genes are TRBV19 and TRBJ2-5; 10 bases align to TRBD1. The sequencing sample was made of CD4+ T cells sorted from blood. The source is a human donor in good health. CDR3 sequence: CASSIVGQGPKGGETQYF. The CDR3 DNA follows: TGTGCCAGTAGTATAGTGGGACAGGGGCCCAAGGGGGGAGAGACCCAGTACTTC. Filled out from reference TRBV19 and TRBJ2-5, the complete variable domain reads DGGITQSPKYLFRKEGQNVTLSCEQNLNHDAMYWYRQDPGQGLRLIYYSQIVNDFQKGDIAEGYSVSREKKESFPLTVTSAQKNPTAFYLCASSIVGQGPKGGETQYFGPGTRLLVL.